The 7 T cell receptor beta chains reported below all come from one sample, sequenced in a study of T-cell memory formation after mild COVID-19. A single record per CDR3 protein comes from TCRdb applying MiXCR to the 5' RACE reads. The profile shows under 250,000 distinct CDR3 sequences, around a tenth of them singletons. Sequencing was carried out using PBMCs or a T cell subset sorted from them (not recorded which). These receptors originate from a man younger than 35 who had mild COVID-19 (a few samples of this study predate the infection). Cell type and time point are not known.

This clonotype was seen only a few times. The rearrangement uses TRBV7-2 and TRBJ2-1, with 14 bases aligning to TRBD2. Germline values: CDR1 SGHTA, CDR2 FQGNSA. J was trimmed by 9 bases and V by 3 bases; bases with no gene match: 4. CDR3 length: 15 amino acids. The CDR3 protein is CASSFRLAGGPEQFF. CDR3 in DNA: TGTGCCAGCAGCTTTCGACTAGCGGGGGGGCCTGAGCAGTTCTTC.

The rearrangement joins TRBV2 to TRBJ1-4; D is ambiguous. The V end was cut by 6 bases, the J end by 4 bases, with 3 bases between. The CDR3 contains 11 residues. CDR1 and CDR2 from the germline V gene are SNHLY and FYNNEI. The CDR3 nucleotides are TGTGCCAGCAGAGGTAATGAAAAACTGTTTTTT. Its protein product is CASRGNEKLFF.

This clonotype was observed a few times. The chain joins TRBV15 to TRBJ2-5, with no clear D. The CDR3 has 13 residues. V lost 5 bases, J lost 0 bases, and 7 bases lay in between. From germline, CDR1 is LNHNV and CDR2 YYDKDF (reference sequence). The CDR3 DNA is TGTGCCACCAGCCCCCGGTACCAAGAGACCCAGTACTTC. Translated, it gives CATSPRYQETQYF.

The sample holds many counts of this clonotype. A read error may produce the germline difference seen at one junction end. The gene calls are TRBV6-5 and TRBJ2-3, with a tentative D call TRBD1 (6 bases). The CDR3 has 15 residues. The germline V gene has CDR1 MNHEY and CDR2 SVGAGI. The CDR3 loop reads CASSYWQGRGDTQYF. For the CDR3, the DNA is TGTGCCAGCAGCTACTGGCAGGGGAGAGGGGATACGCAGTATTTT.

The V call is TRBV5-6, the J call TRBJ2-1; weak D call: TRBD1 (6 bases). This CDR3 has 11 residues. Germline CDR1 SGHDT, CDR2 YYEEEE. The V gene lost 4 bases and the J gene lost 14 bases, with 13 bases spanning the gap. CDR3 residues: CASSLQGMEFF. CDR3 bases: TGTGCCAGCAGCCTACAGGGAATGGAGTTCTTC.

The chain couples TRBV4-3 to TRBJ1-3; D is ambiguous. The germline gives CDR1 LGHNA, CDR2 YSLEER. This CDR3 is built from 15 residues. V was trimmed by 0 bases and J by 4 bases, leaving 10 bases between them. CDR3 sequence (DNA): TGCGCCAGCAGCCAAGAGGCAGGCAAAGGAAACACCATATATTTT. Protein: CASSQEAGKGNTIYF.

This clonotype came up many times. The V gene is TRBV20-1, the J gene TRBJ1-4, with D unresolved. Trimming removed 3 bases at V and 3 bases at J, with 14 bases between. Germline assignment: CDR1 DFQATT and CDR2 SNEGSKA (reference sequence). The CDR3 is 15 amino acids. CDR3 sequence (DNA): TGCAGTGCTAGCCGCCGAGGGTGGGCTAATGAAAAACTGTTTTTT. It translates to CSASRRGWANEKLFF.